The clone carrying this T cell receptor (beta chain) was found once. TCRdb's copy holds only in-frame clones and misses some; the assay was immunoSEQ multiplex PCR. Among approximately 500,000 clones, 89% were seen once, and the ten largest hold roughly 0.92%. This entry comes from a study of blood T cell repertoires in COVID-19. Germline V gene sequence: CDR1 SEHNR, CDR2 FQNEAQ (reference sequence). After removal of 0 bases from V and 3 bases from J, the junction contained 2 bases not matched to a gene. The CDR3 consists of 15 residues. The receptor was derived from a man aged 18 to 29 with COVID-19, enrolled during active disease. The specimen sequenced was peripheral blood. This sequence joins TRBV7-9 and TRBJ2-1; 7 nucleotides match TRBD2. The CDR3 sequence: CASSLARDYYNEQFF. DNA of the CDR3: TGTGCCAGCAGCTTAGCCAGGGACTACTACAATGAGCAGTTCTTC.